This T cell receptor beta chain stems from a study of CD8+ T cells in alopecia areata. As for the study in general: Patients in the treated group were given tofacitinib by mouth, 5 to 10 mg twice a day. General study points: Tofacitinib produced a significant decrease in scalp clonality and in expanded CD8+ clones among the top 100. Lesional scalp exceeded normal scalp in clonality, especially in alopecia totalis/universalis.

The V end was cut by 3 bases, the J end by 3 bases, with 3 bases between. This CDR3 has 12 amino acids. From germline, CDR1 is LGHNT and CDR2 FRNRAP. As concerns this clone: Antigen: not known.

Sequencing relied on a cDNA template that was reverse transcribed from extracted RNA. Sequencing used immunoSEQ multiplex PCR; TCRdb keeps in-frame clones, though not all of them. The sample lists more than 90,000 clones, 60% to 75% occurring once. Noted treatment: oral pan-JAK inhibitor, 5-10 mg twice daily. Starting from PBMCs, sorting isolated CD4+ and CD8+ T cells. This TCR derives from a human donor with alopecia areata. The source material was CD8+ T cells sorted from blood, sampled at week 4, from a patient treated with tofacitinib. The chain uses TRBV12-5 and TRBJ1-5, with D uncertain. The CDR3 loop reads CASGFDNQPQHF. CDR3 coding DNA: TGTGCTAGTGGTTTCGACAATCAGCCCCAGCATTTT. Complete variable domain (other parts from reference TRBV12-5 and TRBJ1-5): DARVTQTPRHKVTEMGQEVTMRCQPILGHNTVFWYRQTMMQGLELLAYFRNRAPLDDSGMPKDRFSAEMPDATLATLKIQPSEPRDSAVYFCASGFDNQPQHFGDGTRLSIL.